This TCR beta chain emerged from a study of blood T cell repertoires in COVID-19. Study-level background: The analysed material was cDNA or gDNA that came from T cells, B-cell-depleted T cells, or PBMCs.

Some clones are missing from TCRdb's copy, which holds only in-frame ones; the method was immunoSEQ multiplex PCR. The data hold 200,000 to 250,000 clones, with around four fifths observed a single time. CDR3 length: 13 residues. The chain joins TRBV12-2 to TRBJ1-1. TRBV12-2 is annotated as a pseudogene. The sequenced sample was peripheral blood. This TCR came from a young man with active or convalescent COVID-19. The CDR3 sequence is CASRLGGNTEAFF. The CDR3 region has the DNA TGTGCAAGTCGCTTAGGCGGGAACACTGAAGCTTTCTTT.